The clone carrying this TCR beta chain was observed a few times. This sample stems from a study of beta chain features in type 1 diabetes. Expressed TCRB transcripts were sequenced after all isolated RNA was converted to cDNA. Libraries were prepared by immunoSEQ multiplex PCR; TCRdb keeps only in-frame clonotypes and omits some of them. The profile shows about 130,000 clones, about 9.2% of them singletons. The germline CDR1 and CDR2 sequences are LNHNV and YYDKDF (reference sequence). J gave up 3 bases and V 5 bases, and 12 bases lay outside the gene matches. The CDR3 has 17 amino acids. Sequenced: central memory CD4+ T cells from blood. V is TRBV15 and J is TRBJ2-2; TRBD2 matches 7 bases. The clonotype comes from a man between 18 and 35 years old in good health. CDR3 in amino acids: CATSGGGRQGDTGELFF. In nucleotides, the CDR3 is TGTGCCACCAGCGGGGGGGGTCGGCAGGGAGACACCGGGGAGCTGTTTTTT.